This TCR beta chain was documented in a study of blood T cell repertoires in COVID-19 (dated by TCRdb to 2019 to 2021). Broadly, across the study: Samples from collaborators originated in the United States, Italy and Spain and spanned both the acute and convalescent phases of COVID-19. The prospective study material was composed of cDNA or gDNA derived from T cells, B-cell-depleted T cells, or PBMCs. HLA class I and class II types, where available, came from metadata supplied by the sample provider rather than from assay-based typing. The sample metadata nearly always contained a de-identified subject ID, COVID-19 status, age in years and sex. Subjects who had been exposed to COVID-19, were actively infected with it, or had recovered from it provided the deeply sampled blood TCRbeta repertoires that made up the dataset. The repertoires were released in a freely available public database meant as a resource for research on the immune response to SARS-CoV-2. The samples were drawn from two sources: the first 160 participants of the ongoing ImmuneRACE study, and 950 to 1,500 subjects contributed by 6 global collaborators.

In the prospective study, participants were about 18 to 100 years old, resided in about two dozen geographic areas of the United States, and were enrolled through a virtual design. In the prospective study, participants were assigned to cohorts based on the clinical history participants reported in a screening survey and a study questionnaire. Each participant in the prospective study had whole blood, serum and a nasopharyngeal or oropharyngeal swab collected by mobile phlebotomists. Additional blood draws and questionnaires over an approximately two-month period could optionally be provided by prospective study participants. Before DNA extraction, prospective study blood samples were shipped either frozen or at room temperature. Broader findings and caveats from the paper: The quantity of clinical and demographic metadata differed by source and by participant and was supplied without curation.

The immunoSEQ Assay, a bias-controlled multiplex PCR, was used to amplify TCRbeta CDR3 regions from genomic DNA. The authors' pipeline ran thus. Within the assay, amplification of reference gene primers was used to estimate how many nucleated cells each sample contained. Sequence reads were collapsed and filtered to measure the absolute abundance of every unique TCRbeta CDR3 rearrangement. For each sample, productive Simpson clonality was calculated as the square root of Simpson's diversity index across productive rearrangements. TCRdb re-hosts the immuneACCESS table, in-frame sequences only. Its copies lack some clones; in the studies checked, an unresolved V gene accounts for under half of them, and the cause for the rest is not known. The DNA gave D and trimming, while V, J and clone size come from that table. The sample table holds around 49,000 clones, of which around 73% were seen once. Together, the top ten hold about 5% of the sample.

From the cysteine through the phenylalanine, the CDR3 covers 14 amino acids. Just the 42-base CDR3 DNA is kept, in frame starting at base 1. Per the germline V gene, KGHSH is the CDR1 and LQKENI is the CDR2. Between the V and J ends, shortened by 0 bases and 0 bases respectively, the junction contains 5 bases. Turning to this clone: Its cognate antigen has yet to be identified. No quality values exist for individual bases; no much larger clone is one base distant.

Sequenced: PBMCs or T cells enriched from blood (not recorded which). The sequence derives from a woman between 45 and 65 years old with acute COVID-19. This chain joins TRBV18 to TRBJ1-1, with the D segment identity uncertain. The base sequence is TGTGCCAGCTCACCACCATCCGTGAACACTGAAGCTTTCTTT. Translation gives CASSPPSVNTEAFF.